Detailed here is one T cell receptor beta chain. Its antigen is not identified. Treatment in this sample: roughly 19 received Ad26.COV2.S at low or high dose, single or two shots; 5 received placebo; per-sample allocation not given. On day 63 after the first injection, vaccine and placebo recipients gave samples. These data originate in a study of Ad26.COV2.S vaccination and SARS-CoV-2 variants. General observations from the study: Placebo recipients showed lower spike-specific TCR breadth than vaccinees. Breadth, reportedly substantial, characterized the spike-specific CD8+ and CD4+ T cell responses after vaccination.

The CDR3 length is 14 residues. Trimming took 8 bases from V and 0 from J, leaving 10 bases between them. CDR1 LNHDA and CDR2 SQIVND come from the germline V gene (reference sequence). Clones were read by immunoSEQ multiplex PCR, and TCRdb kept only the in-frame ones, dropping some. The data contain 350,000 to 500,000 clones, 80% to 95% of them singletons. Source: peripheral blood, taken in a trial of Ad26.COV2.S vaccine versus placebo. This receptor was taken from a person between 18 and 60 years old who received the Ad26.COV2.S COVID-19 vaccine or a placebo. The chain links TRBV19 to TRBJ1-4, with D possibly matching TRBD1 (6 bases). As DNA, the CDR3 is TGTGCCAGTGAGACAGGTGCAACTAATGAAAAACTGTTTTTT. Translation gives CASETGATNEKLFF.